This TCR beta chain was recorded in a study of shared clonotypes between healthy human individuals. Deep was the level at which the assay was run. Using immunoSEQ multiplex PCR, the repertoire was profiled, and TCRdb retains in-frame clones only, with some absent. The top ten hold about 0.52% of the sample, which has approximately 1.1 million clones, roughly 74% seen once. The CD4+ fraction was divided into a CD45RA+ naive subset and a CD45RA-negative memory subset. This clone was seen only a few times. Trimming took off 4 bases at V and 0 bases at J, with 13 bases between the two ends. Germline V CDR1 and CDR2: SGHDT, YYEEEE. The CDR3 loop spans 16 amino acids.

This receptor was taken from a man aged 18-30 years in good health. Some clones in this sample may be carry-over from other donors' samples. J is TRBJ1-4 and V is TRBV5-6; D is unclear. Sequenced material: memory CD4+ T cells from PBMCs. Subset noted: CD45RA-negative fraction. CDR3 coding DNA: TGTGCCAGCAGCAAGGCACAGACCGCAACTAATGAAAAACTGTTTTTT. This sequence encodes CASSKAQTATNEKLFF. Supplemented by reference TRBV5-6 and TRBJ1-4, the full variable domain reads DAGVTQSPTHLIKTRGQQVTLRCSPKSGHDTVSWYQQALGQGPQFIFQYYEEEERQRGNFPDRFSGHQFPNYSSELNVNALLLGDSALYLCASSKAQTATNEKLFFGSGTQLSVL.